This passage covers 5 T cell receptor beta chains from one sample sequenced in a study of blood T cell repertoires in COVID-19. Here immunoSEQ multiplex PCR was the method, and the copy in TCRdb shows in-frame clones only, minus some. The sample lists 120,000 to 150,000 clones; approximately 86% were seen once. The sequenced sample consisted of peripheral blood. These receptors came from a woman in her thirties or forties with active or convalescent COVID-19.

V usage is TRBV2 and J usage is TRBJ1-6; 7 nucleotides align to TRBD1. V shed 7 bases and J 6 bases; nucleotides not matched to a gene: 6. Germline lookup yields CDR1 SNHLY and CDR2 FYNNEI. The CDR3 sequence is 14 residues long. CDR3 nucleotides: TGTGCCAGCAAGGGGGCAGTAGTTAATTCACCCCTCCACTTT. Translating it yields CASKGAVVNSPLHF.

The gene calls are TRBV19 and TRBJ1-1; 8 bases align to TRBD1. The CDR3 totals 14 residues. CDR1 is LNHDA and CDR2 is SQIVND in the germline V gene (reference sequence). V lost 4 bases, J lost 4 bases, and 5 bases stayed unmatched. The CDR3 loop reads CASSTRTGITEAFF. CDR3 sequence (DNA): TGTGCCAGTAGTACGAGGACAGGGATCACTGAAGCTTTCTTT.

This chain joins TRBV2 and TRBJ1-5; D is ambiguous. The germline gives CDR1 SNHLY, CDR2 FYNNEI. The V and J ends lost 4 bases and 0 bases respectively, with 7 bases between them. CDR3 size: 14 residues. CDR3 residues: CASSVYISNQPQHF. DNA of the CDR3: TGTGCCAGCAGTGTTTACATTAGCAATCAGCCCCAGCATTTT.

V is TRBV19 and J is TRBJ1-5; TRBD1 matches 9 bases. CDR3 length: 18 residues. With 7 bases clipped from V and 3 bases from J, the junction kept 16 bases outside the gene matches. Germline V gene data show CDR1 as LNHDA and CDR2 as SQIVND (reference sequence). The CDR3 coding sequence is TGTGCCAGTACCTATAGGAGAACACAGGGGGCGAACAATCAGCCCCAGCATTTT. Protein: CASTYRRTQGANNQPQHF.

The genes are TRBV9 and TRBJ2-7; 8 nucleotides line up with TRBD1. This CDR3 spans 15 amino acids. Germline CDR1 reads SGDLS; CDR2 reads YYNGEE. J gave up 3 bases and V 1 base, and 6 bases lay outside the gene matches. The DNA of the CDR3 is TGTGCCAGCAGCGTATCCCAGGGGGCGAACTACGAGCAGTACTTC. Encoded protein: CASSVSQGANYEQYF.